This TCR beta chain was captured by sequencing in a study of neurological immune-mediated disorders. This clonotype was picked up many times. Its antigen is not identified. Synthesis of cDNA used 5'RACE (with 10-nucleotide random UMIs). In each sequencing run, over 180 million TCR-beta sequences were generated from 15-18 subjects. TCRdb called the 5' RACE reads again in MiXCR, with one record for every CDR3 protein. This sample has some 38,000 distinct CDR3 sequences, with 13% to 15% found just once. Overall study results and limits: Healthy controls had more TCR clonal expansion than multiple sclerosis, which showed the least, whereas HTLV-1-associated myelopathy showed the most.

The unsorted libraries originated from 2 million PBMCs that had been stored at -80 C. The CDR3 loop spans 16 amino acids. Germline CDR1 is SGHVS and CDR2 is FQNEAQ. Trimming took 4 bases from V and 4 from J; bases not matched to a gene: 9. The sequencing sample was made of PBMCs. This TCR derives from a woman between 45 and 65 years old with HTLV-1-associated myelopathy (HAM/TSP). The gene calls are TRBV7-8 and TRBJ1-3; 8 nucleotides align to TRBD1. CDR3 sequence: CASSSRTGNKGNTIYF. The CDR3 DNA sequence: TGTGCCAGCAGCTCCCGGACAGGGAATAAGGGAAACACCATATATTTT.